The 23 T cell receptor beta chains presented below share a single source sample, sequenced in a study of blood T cell repertoires in COVID-19. Measured with immunoSEQ multiplex PCR; TCRdb has only the in-frame clones, and not every one. The sample consists of roughly 200,000 clones, 89% of them appearing once. Sequencing was performed on PBMCs or T cells enriched from blood (not recorded which). These receptors were collected from a woman in her twenties or thirties with acute COVID-19.

The rearrangement joins TRBV10-3 to TRBJ2-1; 11 nucleotides agree with TRBD1. Germline V lookup: CDR1 ENHRY, CDR2 SYGVKD. V shed 5 bases, J shed 10 bases, and the junction held 19 bases outside the gene matches. The length of the CDR3 is 18 residues. Here the CDR3 reads CAISPNRDRGTLAGEQFF. The CDR3 DNA reads as TGTGCCATCAGTCCCAACCGGGACAGGGGGACTCTAGCTGGCGAGCAGTTCTTC.

The chain joins TRBV9 to TRBJ2-2; D is undetermined. The germline V gene has CDR1 SGDLS and CDR2 YYNGEE. The CDR3 runs to 14 residues. Trimming stripped 2 bases from V and 4 bases from J, with 9 bases between. CDR3 sequence (DNA): TGTGCCAGCAGCGTTTTGGGCGTCACCGGGGAGCTGTTTTTT. Encoded protein: CASSVLGVTGELFF.

This clone appeared a single time. The sample carries other DNA sequences with the same CDR3. The chain carries TRBV11-2 and TRBJ2-7; D is unresolved. From germline, CDR1 is SGHAT and CDR2 FQNNGV. Between the trimmed V and J ends, which lost 1 base and 4 bases, there was a span of 8 bases. The CDR3 totals 13 residues. CDR3 loop: CASSLGQTYEQYF. CDR3 DNA: TGTGCCAGCAGCTTAGGCCAGACTTACGAGCAGTACTTC. Using reference TRBV11-2 and TRBJ2-7 for the parts outside the CDR3, the full variable domain is EAGVAQSPRYKIIEKRQSVAFWCNPISGHATLYWYQQILGQGPKLLIQFQNNGVVDDSQLPKDRFSAERLKGVDSTLKIQPAKLEDSAVYLCASSLGQTYEQYFGPGTRLTVT.

The rearrangement uses TRBV5-4 and TRBJ2-5, with D possibly matching TRBD2 (7 bases). The CDR3 length is 15 residues. V dropped 0 bases and J dropped 5 bases, with 14 bases sitting between them. Germline V gives CDR1 SGHNT, CDR2 YYREEE (reference sequence). The CDR3 region is CASSLVAGARETQYF. CDR3 bases: TGTGCCAGCAGCTTGGTCGCGGGGGCGAGGGAGACCCAGTACTTC.

The chain uses TRBV3-1 (or the pseudogene TRBV3-2) and TRBJ2-3; 7 bases map to TRBD2. The junction had 12 bases not matched to a gene; V was cut back by 4 bases and J by 2 bases. Germline V gene sequence: CDR1 LGHDT, CDR2 YNNKEL (reference sequence). The CDR3 length is 17 residues. In DNA form, the CDR3 reads TGTGCCAGCAGCCCAGCGGAGGGACTACGCTACACAGATACGCAGTATTTT. The encoded protein is CASSPAEGLRYTDTQYF.

The J gene is TRBJ1-1, the V gene TRBV19; D might be TRBD1 (6 bases). The germline gives CDR1 LNHDA, CDR2 SQIVND (reference sequence). There are 14 residues in the CDR3. Trimming cost V 3 bases and J 1 base, with 9 bases left between them. The CDR3 region is CASSIGRGNTEAFF. The DNA for the CDR3 is TGTGCCAGTAGTATCGGCAGGGGGAACACTGAAGCTTTCTTT.

The V and J genes are TRBV10-2 and TRBJ2-5; D is unclear. Germline V gene data show CDR1 as WSHSY and CDR2 as SAAADI. V was clipped by 4 bases and J by 2 bases, with 8 bases between them. The CDR3 consists of 13 residues. The CDR3 protein is CASSGSKQETQYF. The CDR3 nucleotides read TGCGCCAGCAGTGGTTCAAAACAAGAGACCCAGTACTTC.

The V call is TRBV5-1, the J call TRBJ2-5; D might be TRBD2 (6 bases). CDR1 is SGHRS and CDR2 is YFSETQ in the germline V gene. The length of the CDR3 is 16 residues. The germline V and J ends were trimmed by 1 base and 1 base, with 14 bases remaining between them. CDR3 protein: CASSLFFAGIQETQYF. In DNA, the CDR3 is TGCGCCAGCAGCTTGTTTTTCGCGGGGATCCAAGAGACCCAGTACTTC.

This sequence joins TRBV7-7 and TRBJ2-3, with D possibly matching TRBD2 (7 bases). There are 15 residues in the CDR3. The ends were cut back, 3 bases at V and 4 bases at J, with 14 bases in the middle. Germline V gene lookup returns CDR1 SSHAT and CDR2 FNYEAQ (reference sequence). CDR3 in amino acids: CASSLGGGGSDTQYF. The CDR3 region has the DNA TGTGCCAGCAGCTTGGGGGGCGGGGGCTCAGATACGCAGTATTTT.

The genes are TRBV9 and TRBJ1-2; the match to TRBD1 covers 10 bases. CDR3 size: 15 residues. Germline CDR1 and CDR2: SGDLS and YYNGEE. The V gene end was trimmed by 4 bases and the J gene end by 2 bases; junction bases not matched to a gene: 5. CDR3 amino acids: CASSTRQGANYGYTF. The CDR3 bases are TGTGCCAGCAGCACCCGACAGGGGGCAAACTATGGCTACACCTTC.

The chain employs TRBV19 and TRBJ2-2; D remains unclear. Deletions cut 10 bases from V and 7 bases from J, with 16 bases between. This CDR3 has 13 amino acids. Germline V gene data show CDR1 as LNHDA and CDR2 as SQIVND (reference sequence). The CDR3 DNA is TGTGCCACCCGGTCTGTGACTGTCGGGGAGCTGTTTTTT. It encodes CATRSVTVGELFF.

V is TRBV2 and J is TRBJ1-1; no reliable D call. The CDR3 is 16 amino acids. CDR1 and CDR2 from the germline V gene are SNHLY and FYNNEI. The ends were cut back, 2 bases at V and 5 bases at J, with 18 bases in the middle. The CDR3 loop is CASSESLAVRTTEAFF. CDR3 coding DNA: TGTGCCAGCAGTGAATCTCTGGCAGTTCGTACAACTGAAGCTTTCTTT. The full variable domain, in which reference TRBV2 and TRBJ1-1 provide the parts outside the CDR3, is EPEVTQTPSHQVTQMGQEVILRCVPISNHLYFYWYRQILGQKVEFLVSFYNNEISEKSEIFDDQFSVERPDGSNFTLKIRSTKLEDSAMYFCASSESLAVRTTEAFFGQGTRLTVV.

The chain couples TRBV9 to TRBJ2-3, with TRBD2 identical over 9 bases. V lost 2 bases, J lost 3 bases, and 4 bases stayed unmatched. This CDR3 comprises 15 residues. Germline V lookup: CDR1 SGDLS, CDR2 YYNGEE. CDR3 in amino acids: CASSVSGGSTDTQYF. The CDR3 DNA follows: TGTGCCAGCAGCGTTAGCGGGGGTTCTACAGATACGCAGTATTTT.

The chain carries TRBV7-7 and TRBJ2-2, with TRBD1 matching 7 bases. V lost 3 bases and J lost 8; bases outside the gene matches: 12. The CDR3 has 16 residues. Germline CDR1 SSHAT, CDR2 FNYEAQ (reference sequence). The CDR3 bases are TGTGCCAGCAGCTTGGGCAGGGGGAAGTCAGCGGGGGAGCTGTTTTTT. It specifies CASSLGRGKSAGELFF.

The chain links TRBV5-1 to TRBJ1-2; unclear D gene. V lost 1 base, J lost 8 bases, and 12 bases lay in between. Germline V gives CDR1 SGHRS, CDR2 YFSETQ. This CDR3 region has 13 residues. Here the CDR3 reads CASSLPPREGYTF. The CDR3 DNA is TGCGCCAGCAGCTTGCCCCCGCGGGAGGGCTACACCTTC.

The chain recombines TRBV7-9 with TRBJ2-1; 11 nucleotides agree with TRBD2. The CDR3 covers 17 residues. CDR1 is SEHNR and CDR2 is FQNEAQ in the germline V gene (reference sequence). Germline trimming cut 3 bases from V and 8 bases from J; bases unmatched to any gene: 12. The CDR3 region has the DNA TGTGCCAGCAGCTTGTCGCTAGCGGGGGGAATCAACGATGAGCAGTTCTTC. Translation: CASSLSLAGGINDEQFF. The full variable domain, rest sourced from reference TRBV7-9 and TRBJ2-1, is DTGVSQNPRHKITKRGQNVTFRCDPISEHNRLYWYRQTLGQGPEFLTYFQNEAQLEKSRLLSDRFSAERPKGSFSTLEIQRTEQGDSAMYLCASSLSLAGGINDEQFFGPGTRLTVL.

The chain carries TRBV5-6 and TRBJ1-2; TRBD1 matches 9 bases. This CDR3 has 15 amino acids. V lost 4 bases, J lost 4 bases, and 8 bases stayed unmatched. In germline, CDR1 is SGHDT, CDR2 YYEEEE. CDR3 protein: CASSRPGQGIYGYTF. The CDR3 nucleotides are TGTGCCAGCAGCAGGCCCGGACAGGGGATCTATGGCTACACCTTC.

The chain links TRBV7-8 to TRBJ1-1, with D unresolved. Looked up from germline, CDR1 is SGHVS and CDR2 is FQNEAQ. The V end was cut by 2 bases, the J end by 5 bases, with 15 bases between. The CDR3 has 15 amino acids. CDR3 in amino acids: CASSLIRGMWTEAFF. The CDR3 DNA reads TGTGCCAGCAGCTTAATCCGGGGAATGTGGACTGAAGCTTTCTTT.

The chain employs TRBV7-8 and TRBJ1-2; TRBD1 agrees at 8 bases. Trimming took 5 bases from V and 8 from J; bases not matched to a gene: 22. The CDR3 covers 18 residues. Germline V lookup: CDR1 SGHVS, CDR2 FQNEAQ. The CDR3 DNA reads TGTGCCAGCAGCGCCCTGAGCGGACAGGGCCCGGGGCTTAAGGGCTACACCTTC. Protein: CASSALSGQGPGLKGYTF.

DNA of the CDR3: TGTGCCAGCAAGACAGGGGAGGGTGGCTACACCTTC. It translates to CASKTGEGGYTF. This rearrangement joins TRBV6-6 to TRBJ1-2; 8 bases fit TRBD1. The CDR3 loop spans 12 amino acids. The germline V gene has CDR1 MNHNY and CDR2 SVGAGI (reference sequence). The V gene end was trimmed by 7 bases and the J gene end by 7 bases; junction bases not matched to a gene: 5.

The chain is built from TRBV25-1 and TRBJ1-2; D gene unclear. V was clipped by 0 bases and J by 4 bases, with 12 bases between them. CDR1 is MGHDK, CDR2 SYGVNS, per germline. There are 15 residues in the CDR3. The CDR3 spells CASSEYGGPFYGYTF. The CDR3 DNA follows: TGTGCCAGCAGTGAATATGGCGGGCCCTTCTATGGCTACACCTTC.

The chain has TRBV3-1 (or the pseudogene TRBV3-2) and TRBJ1-5; no reliable D call. The V end was cut by 4 bases, the J end by 6 bases, with 13 bases between. The V gene's germline CDR1 is LGHDT and CDR2 YNNKEL (reference sequence). The CDR3 spans 14 residues. CDR3 coding DNA: TGTGCCAGCAGCCCGATAGTGGAGGGTCAGCCCCAGCATTTT. Translating it yields CASSPIVEGQPQHF.

This clone is a singleton in its sample. The chain carries TRBV5-1 and TRBJ2-3; D not certain. Looked up from germline, CDR1 is SGHRS and CDR2 is YFSETQ. The CDR3 loop spans 15 amino acids. Trimming cost V 3 bases and J 0 bases, with 11 bases left between them. For the CDR3, the DNA is TGCGCCAGCAGCTGGGTGGAGTCTAGCACAGATACGCAGTATTTT. Its translation is CASSWVESSTDTQYF.